This T cell receptor (beta chain) was observed in a study of blood T cell repertoires in COVID-19. Original handling: Reference gene primer amplification gave estimated nucleated cell counts. The repertoire was sequenced with immunoSEQ multiplex PCR; TCRdb's copy has only in-frame clones and lacks some. D and trimming were read from the DNA, whereas the V and J calls and clone size are those reported in that table. The data show some 110,000 clones, 86% seen once. There are 11 residues in the CDR3. Specimen: peripheral blood. This receptor was taken from a man aged 40-55 years with acute or convalescent COVID-19. The chain employs TRBV12-1 and TRBJ1-2; no check of the table's D call, TRBD1, against the DNA was made. TRBV12-1 has pseudogene status. The CDR3 loop is CASSPTYGYTF. The CDR3 coding sequence is TGTGCCAGCAGCCCAACATATGGCTACACCTTC.